The 10 T cell receptor beta chains below come from one sample, sequenced in a study of blood T cells in healthy people across ages. PCR was performed a second time for about 6 to 12 cycles using a sample-barcoded 5' primer and a J-beta primer mix. In TCRdb, the 5' RACE reads were re-called with MiXCR into one record per CDR3 protein. This sample has 800,000 to 1,000,000 distinct CDR3 sequences, with about 48% found just once. The sequencing sample was made of blood. All receptors derive from a man younger than 40 in good health.

The V gene is TRBV2, the J gene TRBJ1-5, with a possible D match to TRBD1 (6 bases). Looked up from germline, CDR1 is SNHLY and CDR2 is FYNNEI. The length of the CDR3 is 19 residues. Trimming shortened V by 4 bases and J by 3 bases, and 25 bases separated the two germline ends. The CDR3 DNA reads as TGTGCCAGCAGTGTCCCGGGGGCCGGAGGAAAGGGGCTCAATCAGCCCCAGCATTTT. It specifies CASSVPGAGGKGLNQPQHF. The full variable domain, its missing parts supplied by reference TRBV2 and TRBJ1-5, is EPEVTQTPSHQVTQMGQEVILRCVPISNHLYFYWYRQILGQKVEFLVSFYNNEISEKSEIFDDQFSVERPDGSNFTLKIRSTKLEDSAMYFCASSVPGAGGKGLNQPQHFGDGTRLSIL.

This clonotype was seen a few times. This chain joins TRBV29-1 and TRBJ2-1, with D unresolved. Germline V gene data show CDR1 as SQVTM and CDR2 as ANQGSEA. V shed 4 bases and J shed 1 base, with 11 bases lying between them. CDR3 size: 14 residues. CDR3 sequence: CSVVPPGSYNEQFF. DNA of the CDR3: TGCAGCGTTGTTCCGCCGGGTTCCTACAATGAGCAGTTCTTC.

This clonotype came up a few times. The chain is built from TRBV20-1 and TRBJ2-7; the match to TRBD2 covers 16 bases. This CDR3 has 16 amino acids. The germline gives CDR1 DFQATT, CDR2 SNEGSKA (reference sequence). The J segment lost 5 bases and the V segment lost 4 bases, leaving 8 bases of the junction unmatched. CDR3 in DNA: TGCAGTGCTACCGGGACTAGCGGGGGGGCTTCCCACGAGCAGTACTTC. Protein: CSATGTSGGASHEQYF.

This clonotype was found a few times. The V call is TRBV7-2, the J call TRBJ2-1; 10 nucleotides match TRBD2. Germline CDR1 and CDR2: SGHTA and FQGNSA. There are 15 residues in the CDR3. With V trimmed by 6 bases and J by 6 bases, 8 bases remained unmatched. CDR3: CASRPSAGGPNEQFF. In nucleotides, the CDR3 is TGTGCCAGCAGACCGTCAGCGGGGGGGCCCAATGAGCAGTTCTTC.

In this sample, this clonotype turned up once. A much larger clone differs by one base, so this may be a read error. This chain links TRBV12-3 or TRBV12-4 with TRBJ2-5; 11 bases map to TRBD2. V lost 3 bases, J lost 11 bases, and 5 bases stayed unmatched. The CDR3 is 13 amino acids. The CDR3 DNA reads TGTGCCAGCAGTTTGGGACTAGCGGCTGAGCAGTACTTC. This encodes CASSLGLAAEQYF.

The gene calls are TRBV27 and TRBJ2-7; TRBD2 might be the D (6 bases). The germline CDR1 and CDR2 sequences are MNHEY and SMNVEV (reference sequence). The V gene lost 8 bases and the J gene lost 6 bases, with 20 bases spanning the gap. CDR3 length: 14 residues. In DNA form, the CDR3 reads TGTGCCAGCTCCCGTGGGGGGTCGGAGGGCGAGCAGTACTTC. Translating it yields CASSRGGSEGEQYF.

J is TRBJ1-4 and V is TRBV12-3 or TRBV12-4; tentative D call: TRBD1 (5 bases). The CDR3 loop spans 14 amino acids. Trimming cost V 4 bases and J 12 bases, with 18 bases left between them. The CDR3 region has the DNA TGTGCCAGCAGTTCAGGTTCGGGGGTTATGGAACTGTTTTTT. Translated, it gives CASSSGSGVMELFF.

The chain uses TRBV7-2 and TRBJ2-5, with unresolved D. Matching the DNA end better, TRBJ2-7 makes the J call doubtful. The CDR3 totals 13 residues. Per germline, CDR1 SGHTA and CDR2 FQGNSA. The CDR3 bases are TGTGCCAGCAGCTTACAGCAGAAATACGAGCAGTACTTC. Amino acids: CASSLQQKYEQYF.

This clonotype has a single count. J is TRBJ2-1 and V is TRBV29-1; 14 bases fit TRBD2. Trimming took 7 bases from V and 7 from J; bases not matched to a gene: 6. The CDR3 totals 14 residues. Per germline, CDR1 SQVTM and CDR2 ANQGSEA. The CDR3 sequence: CSAPRTSGGNEQFF. CDR3 nucleotides: TGCAGCGCCCCCAGGACTAGCGGGGGGAATGAGCAGTTCTTC.

This clonotype turned up a few times. The chain recombines TRBV29-1 with TRBJ2-7; D gene unclear. The CDR3 runs to 10 residues. V gave up 6 bases and J gave up 7 bases, with 10 bases separating them. The germline CDR1 and CDR2 sequences are SQVTM and ANQGSEA. CDR3 nucleotides: TGCAGCGTCTTATGGGTAGAGCAGTACTTC. This translates into CSVLWVEQYF.